The T cell receptor beta chain under discussion was sequenced for a study of cytomegalovirus exposure and HLA in healthy donors. Study-wide points: A later analysis found TCR association rates differed by HLA locus, highest for DRB1 and lowest for HLA-C.

About this clone: Its antigen is not identified.

The CDR3 has 14 residues. V lost 0 bases and J 2 bases, leaving 11 bases between the germline ends. Per the germline V gene, CDR1 is GTSNPN and CDR2 is SVGIG (reference sequence). Vbeta (60) and Jbeta (13) primers were used in the PCR. Profiled with immunoSEQ multiplex PCR; TCRdb holds only in-frame clones, not every one. The data show more than 75,000 clones, 84% seen once. Sequenced: PBMCs. The J gene is TRBJ2-7, the V gene TRBV30; D is perhaps TRBD2 (6 bases). The TCR originated in a young woman in good health and CMV-seropositive. As DNA, the CDR3 is TGTGCCTGGAGTGTTTGGGGGGTAACCTACGAGCAGTACTTC. Encoded protein: CAWSVWGVTYEQYF.